This paragraph covers one TCR beta chain sequence. These data come from a study of T cell changes during pregnancy in multiple sclerosis. Clones were read by immunoSEQ multiplex PCR, and TCRdb kept only the in-frame ones, dropping some. Of about 42,000 clones detected, around four fifths appear once; the ten largest clones hold about 0.64%. From germline, CDR1 is SGHRS and CDR2 YFSETQ. V was cut by 3 bases and J by 0 bases, with 10 bases left in between. The CDR3 consists of 16 residues. This clonotype was obtained from a female donor with multiple sclerosis, enrolled in a pregnancy study. The source was CD4+ T cells from peripheral blood mononuclear cells, collected before pregnancy. The chain has TRBV5-1 and TRBJ2-6; D is undetermined. The CDR3 here is CASSSRQISGANVLTF. CDR3 DNA sequence: TGCGCCAGCAGCTCCCGCCAGATCTCTGGGGCCAACGTCCTGACTTTC.